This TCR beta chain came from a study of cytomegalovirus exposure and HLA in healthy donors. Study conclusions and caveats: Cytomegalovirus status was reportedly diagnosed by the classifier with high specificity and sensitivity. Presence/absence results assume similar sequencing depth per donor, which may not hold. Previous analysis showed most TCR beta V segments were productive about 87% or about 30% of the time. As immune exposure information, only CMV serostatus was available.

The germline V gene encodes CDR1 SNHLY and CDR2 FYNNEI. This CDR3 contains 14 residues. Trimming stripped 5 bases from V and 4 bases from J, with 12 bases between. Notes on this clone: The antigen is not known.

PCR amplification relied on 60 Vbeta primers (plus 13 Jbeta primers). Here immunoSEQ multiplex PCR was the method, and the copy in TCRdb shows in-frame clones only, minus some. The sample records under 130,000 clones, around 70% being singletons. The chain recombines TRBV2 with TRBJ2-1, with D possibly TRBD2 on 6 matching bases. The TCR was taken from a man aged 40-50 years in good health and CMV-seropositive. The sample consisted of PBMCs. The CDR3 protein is CASSLGLMYNEQFF. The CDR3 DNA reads TGTGCCAGCAGTTTGGGACTGATGTACAATGAGCAGTTCTTC. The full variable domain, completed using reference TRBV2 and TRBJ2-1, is EPEVTQTPSHQVTQMGQEVILRCVPISNHLYFYWYRQILGQKVEFLVSFYNNEISEKSEIFDDQFSVERPDGSNFTLKIRSTKLEDSAMYFCASSLGLMYNEQFFGPGTRLTVL.